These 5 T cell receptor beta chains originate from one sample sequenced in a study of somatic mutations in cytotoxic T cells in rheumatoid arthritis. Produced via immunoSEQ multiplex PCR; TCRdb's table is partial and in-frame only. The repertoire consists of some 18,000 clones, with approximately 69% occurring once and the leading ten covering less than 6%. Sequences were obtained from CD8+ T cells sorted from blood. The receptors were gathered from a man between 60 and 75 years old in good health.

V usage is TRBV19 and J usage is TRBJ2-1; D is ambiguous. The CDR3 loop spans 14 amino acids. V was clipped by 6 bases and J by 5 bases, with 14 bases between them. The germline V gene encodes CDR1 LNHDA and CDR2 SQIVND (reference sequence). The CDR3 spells CASRAPLRNNEQFF. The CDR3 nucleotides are TGTGCCAGTAGGGCCCCTTTGCGGAACAATGAGCAGTTCTTC.

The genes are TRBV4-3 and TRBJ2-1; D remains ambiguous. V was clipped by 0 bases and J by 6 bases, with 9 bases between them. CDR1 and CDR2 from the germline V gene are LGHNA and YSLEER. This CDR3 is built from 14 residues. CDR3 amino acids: CASSQDFVGNEQFF. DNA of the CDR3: TGCGCCAGCAGCCAAGATTTTGTCGGCAATGAGCAGTTCTTC.

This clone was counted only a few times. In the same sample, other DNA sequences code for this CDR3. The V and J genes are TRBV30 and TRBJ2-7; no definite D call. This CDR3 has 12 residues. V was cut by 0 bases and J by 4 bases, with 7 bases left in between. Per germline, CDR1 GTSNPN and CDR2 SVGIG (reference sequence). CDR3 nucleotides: TGTGCCTGGAGTGTACAATCTTACGAGCAGTACTTC. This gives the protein CAWSVQSYEQYF.

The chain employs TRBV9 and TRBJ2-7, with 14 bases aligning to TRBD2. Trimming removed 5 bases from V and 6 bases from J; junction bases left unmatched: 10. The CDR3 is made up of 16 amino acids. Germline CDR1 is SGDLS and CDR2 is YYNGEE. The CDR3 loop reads CASSATGTSGSTEQYF. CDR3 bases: TGTGCCAGCAGTGCCACCGGGACTAGCGGGAGTACCGAGCAGTACTTC.

CDR3 DNA sequence: TGTGCCAGCAGCTTAGAATCCGGACTAGCGGGGACAGATACGCAGTATTTT. As protein: CASSLESGLAGTDTQYF. This chain connects TRBV13 to TRBJ2-3; TRBD2 aligns across 12 bases. Germline V gene sequence: CDR1 PRHDT, CDR2 FYEKMQ (reference sequence). Trimming at V came to 1 base and at J to 3 bases, leaving 5 bases not matched to a gene. The CDR3 totals 17 residues.